This T cell receptor beta chain derives from a study of monozygotic twins with cystic fibrosis (dated by TCRdb to the early 2020s). Some background on the complete study: Barcoded libraries were prepared from 2.5 to 3.5 micrograms of fragmented DNA with 15 PCR cycles. The study compared TCR beta repertoires within and between 16 monozygotic twin pairs with cystic fibrosis to assess genetic influence on V and J gene usage. Made up mostly of children and adolescents, the cohort included ten female and six male twin pairs ranging in age from about 2.0 to 36.4 years, with a median of about 9 years. Twins were ranked among 970 or so cohort participants for weight-for-height and FEVPerc (FEV1 disease centile) at the day of blood sampling. Data for three of the twin pairs had already been reported earlier in a different context. Overall study results and their limits: Nucleotide-identical clonotype sharing was significantly higher within monozygotic CF twin pairs than between unrelated CF individuals (P = 0.000026, Mann-Whitney). The cohort was small, and the number of shared CDR3s showed no association with age, concordance or disease severity. The greatest similarity to the co-twin was observed for V gene usage in 13 of 16 pairs and for J usage in 8 of 16 pairs, which suggested genetic constraints. Simpson clonality was found to be generally low (median 0.0095), suggesting a naive-dominated repertoire, although higher clonality was observed in the most severely affected patients.

Concerning this clone: What antigen it recognizes has not been identified. Base qualities are missing; no much larger clone stands one base away.

Following the manufacturer's instructions, the researchers used the immunoSEQ immune profiling system to amplify TCR beta CDR3 regions via multiplex PCR. An Illumina NextSeq system was used for sequencing. Concerning the study's data processing: Sequence data were processed on the immunoSEQ Analyzer platform, and clonality was calculated as the square root of Simpson's index of productive rearrangements. Similarity in V and J usage was measured by Jensen-Shannon distance, and OLGA was used to compute CDR3 generation probabilities. The researchers looked up shared CDR3 sequences in the immuneACCESS database (August 2020) and in VDJdb (December 2020). Not all clones reach the TCRdb copy of this immuneACCESS table, which keeps in-frame sequences only. Checked studies attribute under half of the gap to unresolved V genes and leave the rest unexplained. D and trimming were read from the DNA, whereas the V and J calls and clone size are those reported in that table. The sample includes 15,000 to 20,000 clones, with 90% to 97% observed a single time. The ten largest clones capture approximately 0.57% of the sample.

V loses 4 bases of germline sequence and J loses 0 bases, and the interval between the two ends is 11 bases. Based on the germline V gene, the CDR1 and CDR2 sequences are SGHTS and YDEGEE. The CDR3 numbers 14 residues from cysteine through phenylalanine. Only CDR3 DNA is held: 42 bases, read in frame from base 1. The twin pairs came from the European Cystic Fibrosis Twin and Sibling Study Cohort, which recruited patients from roughly 160 CF clinics across 14 European countries. Zygosity and CFTR genotype were verified in-house, and zygosity was tested by multiplex PCR of nine short tandem repeat loci. Peripheral blood was sampled from each twin, and clinical parameters were recorded on the day of blood sampling. Genomic DNA was isolated from peripheral blood cells with phenol/chloroform and kept in TE buffer at 4 degrees C.

The rearrangement joined TRBV5-8 to TRBJ2-7; a weak D assignment points to TRBD2 (5 bases agree). The sequenced sample consisted of blood. The receptor comes from a girl aged 2-10 years with cystic fibrosis. CDR3 loop: CASSAGRRSYEQYF. The DNA is as follows: TGTGCCAGCAGCGCGGGCCGACGCTCCTACGAGCAGTACTTC.